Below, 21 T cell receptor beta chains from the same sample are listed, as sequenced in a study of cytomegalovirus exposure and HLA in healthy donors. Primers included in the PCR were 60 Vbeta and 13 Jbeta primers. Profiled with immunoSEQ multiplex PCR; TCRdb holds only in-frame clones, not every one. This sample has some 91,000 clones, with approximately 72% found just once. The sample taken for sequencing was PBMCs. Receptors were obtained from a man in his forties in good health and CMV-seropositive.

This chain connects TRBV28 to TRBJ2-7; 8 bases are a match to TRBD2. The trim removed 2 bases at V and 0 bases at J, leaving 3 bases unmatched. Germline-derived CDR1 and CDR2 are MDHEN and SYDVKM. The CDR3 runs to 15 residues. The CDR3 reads CASSLTGGPSYEQYF. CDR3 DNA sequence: TGTGCCAGCAGTTTAACGGGAGGGCCCTCCTACGAGCAGTACTTC.

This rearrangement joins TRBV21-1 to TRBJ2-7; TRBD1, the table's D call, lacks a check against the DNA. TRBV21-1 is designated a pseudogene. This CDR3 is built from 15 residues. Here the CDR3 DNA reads TGTGCCAGCAGCCGGGGACATTCCCCCTCCTACGAGCAGTACTTC. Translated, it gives CASSRGHSPSYEQYF.

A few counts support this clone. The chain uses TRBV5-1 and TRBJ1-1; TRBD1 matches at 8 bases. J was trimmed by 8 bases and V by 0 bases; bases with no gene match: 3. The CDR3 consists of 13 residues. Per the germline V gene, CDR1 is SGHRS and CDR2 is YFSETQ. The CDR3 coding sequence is TGCGCCAGCAGCTTGGTCGGGGACAGGGAAGCTTTCTTT. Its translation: CASSLVGDREAFF.

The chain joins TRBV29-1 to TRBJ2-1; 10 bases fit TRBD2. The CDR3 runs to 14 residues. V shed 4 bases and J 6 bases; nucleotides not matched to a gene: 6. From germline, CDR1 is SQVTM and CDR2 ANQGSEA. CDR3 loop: CSVAPLAGGNEQFF. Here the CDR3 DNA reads TGCAGCGTTGCCCCGTTAGCGGGAGGCAATGAGCAGTTCTTC.

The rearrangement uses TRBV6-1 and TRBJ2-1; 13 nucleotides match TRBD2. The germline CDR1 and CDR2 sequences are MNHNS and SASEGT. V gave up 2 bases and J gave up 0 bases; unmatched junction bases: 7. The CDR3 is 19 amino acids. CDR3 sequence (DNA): TGTGCCAGCAGTGAACAAATACTAGCGGGGGGGCCCTCCTACAATGAGCAGTTCTTC. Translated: CASSEQILAGGPSYNEQFF.

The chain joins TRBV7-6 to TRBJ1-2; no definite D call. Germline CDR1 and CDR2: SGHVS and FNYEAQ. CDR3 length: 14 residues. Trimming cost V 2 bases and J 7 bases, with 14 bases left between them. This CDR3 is CASSLNPAGFGYTF. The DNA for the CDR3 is TGTGCCAGCAGCTTAAACCCGGCGGGTTTTGGCTACACCTTC.

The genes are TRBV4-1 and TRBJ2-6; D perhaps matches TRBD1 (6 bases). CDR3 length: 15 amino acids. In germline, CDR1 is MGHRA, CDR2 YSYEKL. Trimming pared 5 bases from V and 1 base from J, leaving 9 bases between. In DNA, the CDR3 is TGCGCCAGCAGCAGAACAGGGTCTGGGGCCAACGTCCTGACTTTC. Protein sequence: CASSRTGSGANVLTF.

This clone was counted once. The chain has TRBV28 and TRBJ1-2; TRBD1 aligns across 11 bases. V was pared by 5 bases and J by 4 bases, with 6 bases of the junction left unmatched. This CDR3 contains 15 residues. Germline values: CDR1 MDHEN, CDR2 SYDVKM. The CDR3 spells CASSEGTGGGYGYTF. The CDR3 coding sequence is TGTGCCAGCAGTGAGGGGACAGGGGGTGGCTATGGCTACACCTTC.

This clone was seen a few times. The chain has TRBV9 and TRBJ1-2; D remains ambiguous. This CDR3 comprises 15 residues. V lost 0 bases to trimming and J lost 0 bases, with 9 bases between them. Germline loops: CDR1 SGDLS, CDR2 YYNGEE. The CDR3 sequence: CASSVDRGSNYGYTF. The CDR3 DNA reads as TGTGCCAGCAGCGTAGATCGGGGATCTAACTATGGCTACACCTTC.

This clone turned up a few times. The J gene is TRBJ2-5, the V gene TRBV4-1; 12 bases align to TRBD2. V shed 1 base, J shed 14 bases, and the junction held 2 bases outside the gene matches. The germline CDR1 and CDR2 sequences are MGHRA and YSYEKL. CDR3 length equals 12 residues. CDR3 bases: TGCGCCAGCAGCCAAGGACTAGCGGGGGCCTACTTC. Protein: CASSQGLAGAYF.

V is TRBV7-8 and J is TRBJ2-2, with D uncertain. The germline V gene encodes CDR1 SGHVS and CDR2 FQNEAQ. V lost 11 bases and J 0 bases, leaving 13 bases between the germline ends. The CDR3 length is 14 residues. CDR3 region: CADDMTANTGELFF. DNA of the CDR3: TGTGCCGACGACATGACCGCGAACACCGGGGAGCTGTTTTTT.

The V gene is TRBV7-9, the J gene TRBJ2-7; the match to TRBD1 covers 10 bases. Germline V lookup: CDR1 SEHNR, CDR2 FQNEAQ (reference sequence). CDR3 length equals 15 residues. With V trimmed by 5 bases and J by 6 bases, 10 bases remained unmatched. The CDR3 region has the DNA TGTGCCAGCAGCCAGGGACAGGGGAGCACACGCGAGCAGTACTTC. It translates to CASSQGQGSTREQYF.

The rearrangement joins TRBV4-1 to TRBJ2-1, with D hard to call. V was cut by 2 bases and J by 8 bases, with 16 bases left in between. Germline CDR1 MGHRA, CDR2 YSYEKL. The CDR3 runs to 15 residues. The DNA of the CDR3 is TGCGCCAGCAGCCAAAGGTACGTGGAGACTCATGAGCAGTTCTTC. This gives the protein CASSQRYVETHEQFF.

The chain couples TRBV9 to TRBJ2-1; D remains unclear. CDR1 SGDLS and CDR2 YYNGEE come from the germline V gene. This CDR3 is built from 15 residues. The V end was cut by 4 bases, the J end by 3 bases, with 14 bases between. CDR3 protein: CASSTQPSGYNEQFF. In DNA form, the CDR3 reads TGTGCCAGCAGCACCCAGCCGTCAGGCTACAATGAGCAGTTCTTC.

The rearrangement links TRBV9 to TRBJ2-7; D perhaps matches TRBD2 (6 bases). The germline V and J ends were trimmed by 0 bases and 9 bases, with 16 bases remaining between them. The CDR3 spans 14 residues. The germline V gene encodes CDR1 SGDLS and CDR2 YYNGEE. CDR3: CASSVERLGGVQYF. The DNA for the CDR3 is TGTGCCAGCAGCGTAGAAAGACTAGGCGGCGTGCAGTACTTC.

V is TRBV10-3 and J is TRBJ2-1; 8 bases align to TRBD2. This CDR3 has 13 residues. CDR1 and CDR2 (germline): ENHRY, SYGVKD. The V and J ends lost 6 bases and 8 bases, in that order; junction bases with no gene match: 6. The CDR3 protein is CAISGGGGDEQFF. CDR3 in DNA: TGTGCCATCAGCGGGGGGGGCGGGGATGAGCAGTTCTTC.

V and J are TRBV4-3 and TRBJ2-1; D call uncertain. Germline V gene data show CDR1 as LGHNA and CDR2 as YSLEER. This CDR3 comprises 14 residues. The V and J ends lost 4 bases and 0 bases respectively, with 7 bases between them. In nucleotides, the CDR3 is TGCGCCAGCAGCCCACACCTCTCCTACAATGAGCAGTTCTTC. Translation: CASSPHLSYNEQFF.

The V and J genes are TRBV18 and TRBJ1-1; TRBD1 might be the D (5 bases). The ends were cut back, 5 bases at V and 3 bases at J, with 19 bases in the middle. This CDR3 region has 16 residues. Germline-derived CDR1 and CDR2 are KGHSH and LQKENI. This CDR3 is CASSGDFTRGYTEAFF. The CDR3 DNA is TGTGCCAGCTCAGGGGACTTTACTCGGGGGTACACTGAAGCTTTCTTT.

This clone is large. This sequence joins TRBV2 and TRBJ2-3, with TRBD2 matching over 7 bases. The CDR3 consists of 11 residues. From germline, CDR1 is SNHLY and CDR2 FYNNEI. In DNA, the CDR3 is TGTGGCGGGGGACGCACAGATACGCAGTATTTT. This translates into CGGGRTDTQYF.

CDR3 DNA sequence: TGTGCCAGCAGCTTAGGGACAGAGGTTGAGCAGTTCTTC. Protein: CASSLGTEVEQFF. V and J are TRBV7-2 and TRBJ2-1; possibly TRBD1 for D (6 bases). CDR1 and CDR2 (germline): SGHTA, FQGNSA. CDR3 size: 13 residues. With 1 base removed from V and 9 bases from J, the gap between germline ends came to 10 bases.

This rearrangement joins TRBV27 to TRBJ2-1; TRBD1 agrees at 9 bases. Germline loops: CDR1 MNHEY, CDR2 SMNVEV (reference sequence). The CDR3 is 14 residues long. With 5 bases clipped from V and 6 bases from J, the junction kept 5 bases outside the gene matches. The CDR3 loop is CASSPGQGSNEQFF. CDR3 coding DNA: TGTGCCAGCAGTCCGGGACAGGGATCCAATGAGCAGTTCTTC.